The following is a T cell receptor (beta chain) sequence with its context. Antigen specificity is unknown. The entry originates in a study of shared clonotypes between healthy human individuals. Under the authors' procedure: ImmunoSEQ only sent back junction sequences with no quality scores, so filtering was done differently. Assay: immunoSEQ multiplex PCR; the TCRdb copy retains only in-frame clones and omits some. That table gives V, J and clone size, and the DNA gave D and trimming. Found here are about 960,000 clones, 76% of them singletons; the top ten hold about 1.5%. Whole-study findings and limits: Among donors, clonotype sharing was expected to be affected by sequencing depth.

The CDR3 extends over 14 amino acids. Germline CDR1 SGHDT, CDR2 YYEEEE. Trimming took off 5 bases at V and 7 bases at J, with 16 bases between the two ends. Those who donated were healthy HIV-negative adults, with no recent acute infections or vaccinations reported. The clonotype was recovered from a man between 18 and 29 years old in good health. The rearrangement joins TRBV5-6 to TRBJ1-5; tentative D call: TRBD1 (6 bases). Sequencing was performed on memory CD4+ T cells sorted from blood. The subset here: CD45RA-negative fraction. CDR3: CASSSGQFGQPQHF. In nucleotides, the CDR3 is TGTGCCAGCAGTTCTGGACAGTTTGGGCAGCCCCAGCATTTT.